This T cell receptor beta chain was sequenced for a study of T cells in pancreatic ductal adenocarcinoma. Assay used: immunoSEQ multiplex PCR; TCRdb lists only in-frame clones, some missing. The sample shows more than 25,000 clones, around 94% of them seen only once. The selected patients with pancreatic ductal adenocarcinoma had surgery but no neoadjuvant therapy. V lost 8 bases to trimming and J lost 6 bases, with 20 bases between them. CDR3 size: 15 residues. Per germline, CDR1 MNHEY and CDR2 SVGAGI. The clonotype originates from a human donor with pancreatic ductal adenocarcinoma. The specimen was PBMCs. The rearrangement uses TRBV6-5 and TRBJ1-5; weak D call: TRBD1 (6 bases). The CDR3 reads CASLVTGSGGQPQHF. The CDR3 DNA follows: TGTGCCAGCCTAGTCACAGGGTCTGGGGGTCAGCCCCAGCATTTT.